The clone carrying this T cell receptor (beta chain) occurred many times. These data belong to a study of CDR3 diversity in severe acne. From the PCR reads, TCRdb called clonotypes with MiXCR, one entry per CDR3 protein. This sample has fewer than 90,000 distinct CDR3 sequences, with under 55% found just once. The sample was blood. The receptor was derived from a male donor with severe acne vulgaris.

The CDR3 coding sequence is TGTGCCAGCAGCGGGACTTCCACCGAGCAGTACGTC. Amino acid sequence: CASSGTSTEQYV. The chain is built from TRBV6-6 and TRBJ2-7; the D gene is possibly TRBD2 (6 bases). The germline gives CDR1 MNHNY, CDR2 SVGAGI (reference sequence). Trimming shortened V by 6 bases and J by 6 bases, and 12 bases separated the two germline ends. The CDR3 spans 12 residues.